Reported below is one T cell receptor (beta chain). This sample was taken from a study of T cell responses to AZD1222 COVID-19 vaccine. Using immunoSEQ multiplex PCR, the repertoire was profiled, and TCRdb retains in-frame clones only, with some absent. This table has fewer than 150,000 clones, about 90% appearing once. The V gene's germline CDR1 is GTSNPN and CDR2 SVGIG (reference sequence). Trimming cost V 3 bases and J 4 bases, with 17 bases left between them. This CDR3 is built from 15 residues. This sample comprised peripheral blood, obtained on day 0 of AZD1222 vaccination. The J gene is TRBJ2-3, the V gene TRBV30; D might be TRBD1 (5 bases). This receptor was obtained from an adult in good health. CDR3 coding DNA: TGTGCCTGGAGGGGCCAGGGTAAGGCGGCAGATACGCAGTATTTT. Protein product: CAWRGQGKAADTQYF.